The rows below give T cell receptor beta chains drawn from one sample of a study of cytomegalovirus exposure and HLA in healthy donors. Data came from immunoSEQ multiplex PCR; TCRdb stores just in-frame clones and leaves some out. The sample holds approximately 120,000 clones, 70% to 80% seen once. The sequencing sample was made of PBMCs. These receptors originate from a woman aged 40 to 50 in good health and CMV-seropositive. CDR3s leave out the opening cysteine and the closing phenylalanine or tryptophan. A D gene is named only where the DNA matches it firmly.

V gene,J gene,D gene,CDR3 protein
TRBV2,TRBJ1-5,TRBD1,ASTPDRGRNQPQH
TRBV30,TRBJ1-3,.,AWEKRRSSGNTIY
TRBV7-2,TRBJ2-1,.,ASSLGLGTYNEQF
TRBV2,TRBJ1-6,.,ASSEARGSIYNSPLH
TRBV2,TRBJ1-6,.,ASGRSPLH
TRBV7-9,TRBJ1-3,.,ASSSSTGTRFVNTIY
TRBV7-9,TRBJ1-6,TRBD1,ASSPAYGQGNSPLH
TRBV7-9,TRBJ2-2,.,ASSVRGGNTGELF
TRBV5-1,TRBJ1-2,.,ASSLIQANYGYT
TRBV5-1,TRBJ1-3,.,ASSLAAGFGNTIY
TRBV5-1,TRBJ2-7,.,ASSLVARTYEQY
TRBV2,TRBJ1-3,.,ASSYDRSSGNTIY
TRBV11-2,TRBJ1-4,.,ASSSPGAGGEKLF
TRBV18,TRBJ1-3,TRBD1,ASSPLQTGAGNTIY
TRBV2,TRBJ1-2,.,ASSAGQVISGYT
TRBV9,TRBJ2-2,.,ASSVVSGVDPGELF
TRBV19,TRBJ1-5,TRBD1,ASSQGTGGRPQH
TRBV6-5,TRBJ1-2,.,ASSSTGYRYT
TRBV30,TRBJ2-1,TRBD1,AWRETGGSYNEQF
TRBV2,TRBJ1-3,.,ATGNSGNTIY
TRBV9,TRBJ2-5,TRBD2,ASSVEWTSGEGETQY
TRBV25-1,TRBJ1-1,.,ASSDPQGYTEAF
TRBV30,TRBJ2-7,.,AWSFPIRAYEQY
TRBV6-5,TRBJ1-1,.,ASSPGQGLDTEAF
TRBV5-1,TRBJ2-1,TRBD2,ASSLVGRGDPEQF
TRBV6-1,TRBJ2-1,TRBD1,ASALGQGWVNEQF
TRBV7-9,TRBJ2-3,TRBD2,ASSQTSGGADTQY
TRBV6-6,TRBJ1-1,.,ASSYTVGGTEAF
TRBV5-1,TRBJ1-2,.,ASSESGEYGYT
TRBV6-5,TRBJ1-6,.,ASSYMFLDNSPLH
TRBV5-4,TRBJ2-3,.,ASSLDIQGDTQY
TRBV23-1,TRBJ1-3,.,ASRAYDSGNTIY
TRBV15,TRBJ2-3,TRBD2,ATSRRTSGSTDTQY
TRBV2,TRBJ2-2,.,ASCRGGLTGELF
TRBV2,TRBJ2-5,.,ASRGQGGTQY
TRBV27,TRBJ2-3,TRBD1,ASRSHRGRSVDTQY
TRBV29-1,TRBJ1-2,.,SVVWGNYGYT
TRBV19,TRBJ2-1,TRBD2,ASGGRGGFYNEQF
TRBV6-6,TRBJ1-4,TRBD1,ASSPTGANEKLF
TRBV2,TRBJ1-5,.,ASSGLNSNQPQH